Only a few counts were recorded for the clone carrying this T cell receptor (beta chain). The antigen is not known. 5'RACE with constant-segment primers built TCRalpha and TCRbeta cDNA libraries with UMIs. A single record per CDR3 protein comes from TCRdb applying MiXCR to the 5' RACE reads. The sample contains about 210,000 distinct CDR3 sequences, around 27% of which appear only once. This sample stems from a study of T-cell memory formation after mild COVID-19. On the study more broadly: In these data, TCR clusters were largely donor specific. Study outcomes and limitations: Contracting CD8+ clones were enriched in EMRA, CD4+ mainly in CM and EM. Second-wave clones peaking on day 37 lacked confirmed SARS-CoV-2 specificity.

V shed 3 bases and J shed 4 bases, with 15 bases lying between them. Germline V gene sequence: CDR1 SGHVS, CDR2 FQNEAQ. The CDR3 spans 15 residues. Sequencing used PBMCs or a T cell subset sorted from them (not recorded which). The sequence came from an adult woman who had mild COVID-19 (a few samples of this study predate the infection). Cell type and time point are not known. The chain joins TRBV7-8 to TRBJ1-2; no firm D call. The CDR3 is CASSFTPSDFYGYTF. Here the CDR3 DNA reads TGTGCCAGCAGCTTTACTCCGTCAGATTTCTATGGCTACACCTTC.